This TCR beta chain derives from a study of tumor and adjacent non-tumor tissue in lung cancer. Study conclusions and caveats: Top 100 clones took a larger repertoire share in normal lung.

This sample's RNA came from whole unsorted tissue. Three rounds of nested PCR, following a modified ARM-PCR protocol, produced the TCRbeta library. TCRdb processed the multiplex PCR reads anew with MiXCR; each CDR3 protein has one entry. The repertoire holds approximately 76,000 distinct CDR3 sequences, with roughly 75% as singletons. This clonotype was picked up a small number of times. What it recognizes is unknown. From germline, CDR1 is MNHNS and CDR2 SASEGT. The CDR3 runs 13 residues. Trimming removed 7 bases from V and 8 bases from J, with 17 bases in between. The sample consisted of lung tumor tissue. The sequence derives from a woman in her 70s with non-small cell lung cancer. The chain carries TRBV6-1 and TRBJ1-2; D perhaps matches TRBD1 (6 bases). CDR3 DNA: TGTGCCAGCACTATGATGGACAGTGACGGCTACACCTTC. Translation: CASTMMDSDGYTF.